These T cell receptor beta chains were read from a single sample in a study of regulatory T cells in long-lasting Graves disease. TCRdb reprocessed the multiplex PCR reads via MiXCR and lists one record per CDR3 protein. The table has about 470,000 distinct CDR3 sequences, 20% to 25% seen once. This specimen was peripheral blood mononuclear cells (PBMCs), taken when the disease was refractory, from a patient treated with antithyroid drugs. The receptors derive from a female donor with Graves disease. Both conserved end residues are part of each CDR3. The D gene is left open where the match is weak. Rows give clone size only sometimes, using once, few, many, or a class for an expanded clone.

TGTGCCAGCAGTTTCCCATCCCGGGCCCAATACGAGCAGTACTTC | CASSFPSRAQYEQYF | TRBJ2-7 | many | - | 15 | TRBV11-2
TGTGCCAGCAGCTCAATAGCGGGGGCTTTGGGGACCCAGTACTTC | CASSSIAGALGTQYF | TRBJ2-5 | - | TRBD2 | 15 | TRBV7-2
TGTGCCAGCAGCCCAGGACAGGGGAAGCGTGAAAAACTGTTTTTT | CASSPGQGKREKLFF | TRBJ1-4 | many | TRBD1 | 15 | TRBV6-1
TGTGCCAGCAGTGAAGGGGGAGGGCGGACAGATACGCAGTATTTT | CASSEGGGRTDTQYF | TRBJ2-3 | - | TRBD2 | 15 | TRBV2
TGTGCCAGCAGTGAGGGAGCGGGGGGGACACTCGGCACAGATACGCAGTATTTT | CASSEGAGGTLGTDTQYF | TRBJ2-3 | - | TRBD2 | 18 | TRBV27
TGTGCCAGTACGCCCCAAGGGGCAGGTATTTCACCCCTCCACTTT | CASTPQGAGISPLHF | TRBJ1-6 | many | - | 15 | TRBV27
TGTGCCAGCAGAGATCATAAAGAGACCCAGTACTTC | CASRDHKETQYF | TRBJ2-5 | - | - | 12 | TRBV7-9
TGCGCCAGCAGCCTACAGGACTCCTTAGAAGCTTTCTTT | CASSLQDSLEAFF | TRBJ1-1 | many | - | 13 | TRBV5-1
TGTGCCAGCAGCTTATGGGCGGATTATGGCTACACCTTC | CASSLWADYGYTF | TRBJ1-2 | many | - | 13 | TRBV11-2
TGTGCCAGCAGCTTGTGGACGGCGGACAACTATGGCTACACCTTC | CASSLWTADNYGYTF | TRBJ1-2 | - | - | 15 | TRBV5-4
TGTGCCATCAACGCGGTACAGGGCGGGGGATACAATGAGCAGTTCTTC | CAINAVQGGGYNEQFF | TRBJ2-1 | - | - | 16 | TRBV10-3
TGTGCCAGCAAGGAGGGACTAGTCGAAGAGACCCAGTACTTC | CASKEGLVEETQYF | TRBJ2-5 | many | TRBD2 | 14 | TRBV2
TGCAGTGCTAGGCCCGGCCTGAACACTGAAGCTTTCTTT | CSARPGLNTEAFF | TRBJ1-1 | - | - | 13 | TRBV20-1
TGTGCCAGCAGCGTAGGGAGGGGTGTCGGCGAGCAGTACTTC | CASSVGRGVGEQYF | TRBJ2-7 | - | - | 14 | TRBV9
TGTGCCAGCAGGCCAAGGTTCGCGGGGCGAGAGACCCAGTACTTC | CASRPRFAGRETQYF | TRBJ2-5 | many | - | 15 | TRBV11-2
TGTGCCAGCACCGGGACGCACTATGGCTACACCTTC | CASTGTHYGYTF | TRBJ1-2 | many | - | 12 | TRBV28
TGCGCCAGCAGCCAAGGGGGCAGGGGCCAAGAGACCCAGTACTTC | CASSQGGRGQETQYF | TRBJ2-5 | few | - | 15 | TRBV4-3
TGTGCCAGCAGTCGGGACATACTTGGAAATCAGCCCCAGCATTTT | CASSRDILGNQPQHF | TRBJ1-5 | many | - | 15 | TRBV28
TGCAGTGCTAGAATCACAGGGAGGCAAGAGACCCAGTACTTC | CSARITGRQETQYF | TRBJ2-5 | few | - | 14 | TRBV20-1
TGTGCCAGCAGTGAAAGTGAAAATCCCCCTAACTATGGCTACACCTTC | CASSESENPPNYGYTF | TRBJ1-2 | many | - | 16 | TRBV2
TGTGCCAGCAACACTTACCCTCGCGACGGGGCCCAAGAGACCCAGTACTTC | CASNTYPRDGAQETQYF | TRBJ2-5 | many | - | 17 | TRBV7-9
TGTGCCAGCAGTGGCGGGACAGGGAACATGAACACTGAAGCTTTCTTT | CASSGGTGNMNTEAFF | TRBJ1-1 | many | TRBD1 | 16 | TRBV2
TGTGCCAGCAGCCAAGCAGCAGGAAGCTCCTACGAGCAGTACTTC | CASSQAAGSSYEQYF | TRBJ2-7 | many | - | 15 | TRBV3-1
TGCGCCAGCAGCTTGGCCCTAGGACTAGCCGACTACGAGCAGTACTTC | CASSLALGLADYEQYF | TRBJ2-7 | - | TRBD2 | 16 | TRBV5-1
TGTGCCACCGCTGGGGGCCCCTACGAGCAGTACTTC | CATAGGPYEQYF | TRBJ2-7 | - | - | 12 | TRBV6-4
TGTGCCACCAGTGAATCCCCCGGGACGACTAGCACAGATACGCAGTATTTT | CATSESPGTTSTDTQYF | TRBJ2-3 | few | - | 17 | TRBV24-1
TGTGCCAGCAGCACAGGCGGGACAGGGCCCTACGAGCAGTACTTC | CASSTGGTGPYEQYF | TRBJ2-7 | many | TRBD1 | 15 | TRBV28
TGTGCCAGCACGCTAGCGAACTCCTACGAGCAGTACTTC | CASTLANSYEQYF | TRBJ2-7 | many | - | 13 | TRBV28
TGTGCCAGCAGTTACTCTCTAGGGGGGGTGGAGACCCAGTACTTC | CASSYSLGGVETQYF | TRBJ2-5 | many | - | 15 | TRBV6-9
TGTGCCACCAGTGATTCGGGCGAAAGCAATCAGCCCCAGCATTTT | CATSDSGESNQPQHF | TRBJ1-5 | few | - | 15 | TRBV24-1
TGCAGTGCTAGGGTCGGCGGGACAGGTAACGAGCAGTACTTC | CSARVGGTGNEQYF | TRBJ2-7 | many | TRBD1 | 14 | TRBV20-1
TGTGCCAGCAGCTCACACTTGGGGGGCATATATCAGCCCCAGCATTTT | CASSSHLGGIYQPQHF | TRBJ1-5 | - | - | 16 | TRBV5-6
TGTGCCAGCAGTTCCCCCCCGTTGGGTAACACTGAAGCTTTCTTT | CASSSPPLGNTEAFF | TRBJ1-1 | many | - | 15 | TRBV6-5
TGTGCCAGCAGTGAGGGACAAATGAACACTGAAGCTTTCTTT | CASSEGQMNTEAFF | TRBJ1-1 | few | - | 14 | TRBV9
TGTGCCAGCACCTACGGGACAGGCAAAAACATTCAGTACTTC | CASTYGTGKNIQYF | TRBJ2-4 | few | TRBD1 | 14 | TRBV12-3/TRBV12-4
TGTGCCAGCAGCCAGTATGAGGGCGGAGGGCCTGAAGCTTTCTTT | CASSQYEGGGPEAFF | TRBJ1-1 | - | - | 15 | TRBV4-2
TGTGCCAGCAAAGTGGGTCGGAATTCACCCCTCCACTTT | CASKVGRNSPLHF | TRBJ1-6 | many | - | 13 | TRBV28
TGTGCCACCTCGTCCGGGGGCAGAAGCTACACCTTC | CATSSGGRSYTF | TRBJ1-2 | many | - | 12 | TRBV6-1
TGTGCCAGCAGTTTAAGTCAGGTCGTGACTGAAGCTTTCTTT | CASSLSQVVTEAFF | TRBJ1-1 | many | - | 14 | TRBV27
TGTGCCAGCAAATTCGGAAACACCATATATTTT | CASKFGNTIYF | TRBJ1-3 | - | - | 11 | TRBV28
TGTGCCAGCAGAATGCAGCCGCAGGGTATCGGAGAAAAACTGTTTTTT | CASRMQPQGIGEKLFF | TRBJ1-4 | many | - | 16 | TRBV28